These 4 T cell receptor beta chains share one sample of origin, sequenced in a study of cytomegalovirus exposure and HLA in healthy donors. Sequencing was performed with immunoSEQ multiplex PCR; in TCRdb, only in-frame clones are kept and a portion is missing. The sample contains a few hundred thousand clones, 70% to 90% of which appear only once. Input material: PBMCs. Receptors originate from a man aged 30 to 45 in good health and CMV-seronegative.

This clone occurred once. The chain links TRBV18 to TRBJ2-3, with TRBD2 matching 7 bases. The CDR3 covers 14 residues. Germline-derived CDR1 and CDR2 are KGHSH and LQKENI. The V gene end was trimmed by 8 bases and the J gene end by 1 base; junction bases not matched to a gene: 6. For the CDR3, the DNA is TGTGCCAGCGCAAGCACTAGCGGCACAGATACGCAGTATTTT. Residues: CASASTSGTDTQYF.

The V and J genes are TRBV2 and TRBJ1-4; D ambiguous. Germline CDR1 is SNHLY and CDR2 is FYNNEI. Trimming took off 5 bases at V and 8 bases at J, with 15 bases between the two ends. CDR3 length: 14 residues. The CDR3 sequence: CASSQTWSSEKLFF. CDR3 nucleotide sequence: TGTGCCAGCAGTCAAACATGGTCCTCAGAAAAACTGTTTTTT.

V usage is TRBV11-2 and J usage is TRBJ2-3, with D perhaps TRBD1 (6 bases). This CDR3 has 18 amino acids. Germline CDR1 reads SGHAT; CDR2 reads FQNNGV. V was pared by 5 bases and J by 6 bases, with 27 bases between. DNA of the CDR3: TGTGCCAGCAGCCATAATCTACCGGGACACCAGTCCGACGATACGCAGTATTTT. Amino acids: CASSHNLPGHQSDDTQYF. Based on the CDR3 plus reference TRBV11-2 and TRBJ2-3, the full variable domain is EAGVAQSPRYKIIEKRQSVAFWCNPISGHATLYWYQQILGQGPKLLIQFQNNGVVDDSQLPKDRFSAERLKGVDSTLKIQPAKLEDSAVYLCASSHNLPGHQSDDTQYFGPGTRLTVL.

This chain links TRBV5-1 with TRBJ2-1; TRBD2 matches 7 bases. With 4 bases clipped from V and 3 bases from J, the junction kept 13 bases outside the gene matches. The CDR3 totals 17 residues. Germline CDR1 and CDR2: SGHRS and YFSETQ. The CDR3 protein is CASSPPWLAGGYNEQFF. CDR3 bases: TGCGCCAGCAGCCCCCCTTGGTTAGCGGGCGGCTACAATGAGCAGTTCTTC.